Detailed here is one T cell receptor beta chain. This record comes from a study of shared clonotypes between healthy human individuals. Per sorted-subset replicate PCR, input was around 200 ng DNA, representing 30,000 or so T cell genomes. Sequencing used immunoSEQ multiplex PCR; TCRdb keeps in-frame clones, though not all of them. Here the sample spans approximately 1.4 million clones, 95% to 99% being singletons. Losses at the gene ends were 4 bases for V and 12 bases for J; bases not matched to a gene: 9. The germline V gene has CDR1 MRHNA and CDR2 SNTAGT. The CDR3 contains 14 residues. The clonotype comes from a man under 40 in good health. This rearrangement joins TRBV6-4 to TRBJ2-2, with 9 bases matching TRBD2. The specimen sequenced was naive CD4+ T cells sorted from blood. Subset denoted: CD45RA+ positively selected. DNA of the CDR3: TGTGCCAGCAGTGGGACTAGCGCTAACCCCCAGCTGTTTTTT. Translation gives CASSGTSANPQLFF.